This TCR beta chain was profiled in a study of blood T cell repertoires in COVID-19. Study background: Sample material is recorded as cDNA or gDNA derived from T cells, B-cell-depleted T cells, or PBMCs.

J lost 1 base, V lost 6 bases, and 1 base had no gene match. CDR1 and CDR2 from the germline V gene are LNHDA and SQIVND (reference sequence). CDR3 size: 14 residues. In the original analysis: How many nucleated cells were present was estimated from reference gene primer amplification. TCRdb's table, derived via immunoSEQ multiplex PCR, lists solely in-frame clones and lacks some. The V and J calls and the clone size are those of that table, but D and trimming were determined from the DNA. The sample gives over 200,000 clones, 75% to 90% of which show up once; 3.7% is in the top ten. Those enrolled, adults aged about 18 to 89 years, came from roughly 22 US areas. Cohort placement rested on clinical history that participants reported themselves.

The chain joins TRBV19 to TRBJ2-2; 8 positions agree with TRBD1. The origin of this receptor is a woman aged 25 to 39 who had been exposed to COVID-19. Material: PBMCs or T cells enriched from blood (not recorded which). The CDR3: CASSGTGNTGELFF. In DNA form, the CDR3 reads TGTGCCAGTAGCGGGACAGGGAACACCGGGGAGCTGTTTTTT.